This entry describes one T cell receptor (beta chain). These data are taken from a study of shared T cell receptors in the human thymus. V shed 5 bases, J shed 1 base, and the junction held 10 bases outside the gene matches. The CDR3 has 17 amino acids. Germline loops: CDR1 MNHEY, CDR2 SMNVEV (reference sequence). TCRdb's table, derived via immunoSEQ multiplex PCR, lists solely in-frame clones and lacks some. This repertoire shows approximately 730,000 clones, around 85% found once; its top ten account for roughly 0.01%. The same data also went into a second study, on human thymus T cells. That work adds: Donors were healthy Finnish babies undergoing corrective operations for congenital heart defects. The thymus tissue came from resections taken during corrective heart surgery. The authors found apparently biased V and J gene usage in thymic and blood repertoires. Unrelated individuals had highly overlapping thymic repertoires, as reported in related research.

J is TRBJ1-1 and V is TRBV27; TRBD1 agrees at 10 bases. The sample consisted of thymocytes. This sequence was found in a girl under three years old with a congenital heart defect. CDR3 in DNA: TGTGCCAGCAGTCGGGACAGGGGAACCCTTCCGAACACTGAAGCTTTCTTT. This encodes CASSRDRGTLPNTEAFF.